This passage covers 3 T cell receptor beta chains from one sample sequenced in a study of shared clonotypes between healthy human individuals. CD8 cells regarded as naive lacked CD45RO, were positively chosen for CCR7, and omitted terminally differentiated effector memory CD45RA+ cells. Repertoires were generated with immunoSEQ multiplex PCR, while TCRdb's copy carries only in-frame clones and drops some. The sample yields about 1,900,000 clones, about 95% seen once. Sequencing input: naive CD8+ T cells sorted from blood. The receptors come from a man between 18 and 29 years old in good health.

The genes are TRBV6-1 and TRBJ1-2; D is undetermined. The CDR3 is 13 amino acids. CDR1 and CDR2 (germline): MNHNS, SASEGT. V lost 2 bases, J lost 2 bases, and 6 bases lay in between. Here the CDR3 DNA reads TGTGCCAGCAGTGAATGGGAAAACTATGGCTACACCTTC. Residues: CASSEWENYGYTF.

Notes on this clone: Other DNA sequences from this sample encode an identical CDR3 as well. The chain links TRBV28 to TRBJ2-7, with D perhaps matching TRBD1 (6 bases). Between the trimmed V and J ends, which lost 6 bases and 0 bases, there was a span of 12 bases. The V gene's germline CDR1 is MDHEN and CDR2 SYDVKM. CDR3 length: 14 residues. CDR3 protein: CASSPQGSSYEQYF. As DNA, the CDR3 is TGTGCCAGCAGCCCACAGGGAAGCTCCTACGAGCAGTACTTC. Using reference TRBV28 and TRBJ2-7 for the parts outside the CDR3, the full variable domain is DVKVTQSSRYLVKRTGEKVFLECVQDMDHENMFWYRQDPGLGLRLIYFSYDVKMKEKGDIPEGYSVSREKKERFSLILESASTNQTSMYLCASSPQGSSYEQYFGPGTRLTVT.

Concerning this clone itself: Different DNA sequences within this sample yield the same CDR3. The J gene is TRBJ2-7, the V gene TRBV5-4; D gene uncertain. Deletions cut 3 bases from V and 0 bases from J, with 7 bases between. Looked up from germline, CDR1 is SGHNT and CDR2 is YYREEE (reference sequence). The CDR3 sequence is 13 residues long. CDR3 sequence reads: CASSSGHSYEQYF. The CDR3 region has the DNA TGTGCCAGCAGCTCGGGCCACTCCTACGAGCAGTACTTC.